Listed here is a single T cell receptor (beta chain). Original analysis: Estimation of nucleated cell counts was performed using reference gene primer amplification. The table came from immunoSEQ multiplex PCR; TCRdb's copy has only in-frame clones and leaves some out. That table gives V, J and clone size, and the DNA gave D and trimming. Of 200,000 to 250,000 clones in the sample, about nine tenths were seen once. This CDR3 has 15 residues. Germline CDR1 and CDR2: SGDLS and YYNGEE. V gave up 3 bases and J gave up 0 bases; unmatched junction bases: 3. This entry belongs to a study of blood T cell repertoires in COVID-19. Study background: COVID-19 samples collected from the United States, Italy and Spain covered acute and convalescent phases. PBMCs, B-cell-depleted T cells, or T cells were the source of the cDNA or gDNA that made up the material.

Sequences were obtained from peripheral blood. This chain connects TRBV9 to TRBJ1-3, with TRBD1 matching over 7 bases. The clonotype originates from a man aged 60 to 75 who had recovered from COVID-19. The CDR3 protein is CASSGRQGSGNTIYF. DNA for the CDR3: TGTGCCAGCAGCGGTAGACAGGGCTCTGGAAACACCATATATTTT.